What follows are 16 T cell receptor beta chains derived from one specimen sequenced in a study of blood T cells in healthy people across ages. Through a sample-barcoded 5' primer and a J-beta primer mix, a second PCR was run for roughly 6 to 11 cycles. TCRdb itself ran the 5' RACE reads through MiXCR, one entry per CDR3 protein. The table has 1.5 million to 2 million distinct CDR3 sequences, about 50% seen once; the top ten hold 2% to 2.5%. Sequenced: blood. The receptors come from a woman aged 40 to 50 in good health.

This clonotype was seen a handful of times. The gene calls are TRBV4-3 and TRBJ2-1; no definite D call. This CDR3 has 14 residues. V was trimmed by 5 bases and J by 4 bases, leaving 12 bases between them. Germline V gene sequence: CDR1 LGHNA, CDR2 YSLEER. The CDR3 DNA follows: TGCGCCAGCAGCTCAAAGGTCGGTTACAATGAGCAGTTCTTC. Its protein is CASSSKVGYNEQFF.

The chain is built from TRBV27 and TRBJ2-7; 8 nucleotides line up with TRBD1. The CDR3 length is 16 residues. The junction had 11 bases not matched to a gene; V was cut back by 5 bases and J by 2 bases. CDR1 and CDR2 from the germline V gene are MNHEY and SMNVEV (reference sequence). The CDR3 nucleotides read TGTGCCAGCAGTCTCAACCCAGACAGGGGAGCCTACGAGCAGTACTTC. Amino acids: CASSLNPDRGAYEQYF.

This clonotype occurred a few times. The chain couples TRBV9 to TRBJ2-1; TRBD2 might be the D (7 bases). Trimming pared 9 bases from V and 5 bases from J, leaving 18 bases between. The CDR3 runs to 14 residues. Germline V gene data show CDR1 as SGDLS and CDR2 as YYNGEE. DNA for the CDR3: TGTGCCACCCAGAGGGGGGGCCACGACAATGAGCAGTTCTTC. This translates into CATQRGGHDNEQFF.

This clonotype was observed a few times. The V gene is TRBV7-9, the J gene TRBJ2-1; 8 bases agree with TRBD2. J was trimmed by 3 bases and V by 1 base; bases with no gene match: 8. In germline, CDR1 is SEHNR, CDR2 FQNEAQ (reference sequence). CDR3 length: 17 residues. CDR3 sequence: CASSLGTSGGNYNEQFF. CDR3 sequence (DNA): TGTGCCAGCAGCTTAGGTACGAGCGGGGGCAACTACAATGAGCAGTTCTTC.

V is TRBV4-2 and J is TRBJ2-1; possibly TRBD1 for D (5 bases). The germline CDR1 and CDR2 sequences are LGHNA and YNFKEQ. This CDR3 is 15 amino acids long. Between the trimmed V and J ends, which lost 4 bases and 7 bases, there was a span of 17 bases. Here the CDR3 DNA reads TGTGCCAGCAGCCCCCACGGTAGGGGCCGAAATGAGCAGTTCTTC. The encoded protein is CASSPHGRGRNEQFF.

A remark on this clonotype: A much larger clone differs by one base, so this may be a read error. This rearrangement joins TRBV6-5 to TRBJ1-2, with a possible D match to TRBD1 (6 bases). V was cut by 0 bases and J by 2 bases, with 22 bases left in between. CDR1 and CDR2 (germline): MNHEY, SVGAGI. There are 19 residues in the CDR3. The CDR3 DNA reads TGTGCCAGCAGTTACTCGCCCCGGGGGCCACAAACACGGAACTATGGCTACACCTTC. Residues: CASSYSPRGPQTRNYGYTF.

In its sample, this clonotype was seen once. J is TRBJ2-3 and V is TRBV18; TRBD1 agrees at 8 bases. Germline V lookup: CDR1 KGHSH, CDR2 LQKENI. After removal of 3 bases from V and 0 bases from J, the junction contained 8 bases not matched to a gene. The CDR3 runs to 17 residues. CDR3 sequence reads: CASSPARGQGSTDTQYF. Written as DNA, the CDR3 is TGTGCCAGCTCACCCGCGAGAGGACAGGGTAGCACAGATACGCAGTATTTT. The variable domain in full, completed from reference TRBV18 and TRBJ2-3, reads NAGVMQNPRHLVRRRGQEARLRCSPMKGHSHVYWYRQLPEEGLKFMVYLQKENIIDESGMPKERFSAEFPKEGPSILRIQQVVRGDSAAYFCASSPARGQGSTDTQYFGPGTRLTVL.

The V call is TRBV20-1, the J call TRBJ2-3; 12 nucleotides align to TRBD2. In germline, CDR1 is DFQATT, CDR2 SNEGSKA (reference sequence). The CDR3 is 20 residues long. The V gene end was trimmed by 1 base and the J gene end by 6 bases; junction bases not matched to a gene: 20. CDR3 in amino acids: CSARGVGSGSSGGVLDTQYF. In DNA form, the CDR3 reads TGCAGTGCTAGAGGGGTCGGGTCGGGGTCTAGCGGGGGGGTTCTGGATACGCAGTATTTT.

The chain employs TRBV12-3 or TRBV12-4 and TRBJ1-2; D is possibly TRBD1 (6 bases). Trimming removed 6 bases from V and 7 bases from J, with 18 bases in between. This CDR3 comprises 14 residues. The CDR3 sequence: CASRPTGMAGGYTF. The CDR3 DNA reads as TGTGCCAGCAGACCTACAGGGATGGCTGGTGGCTACACCTTC.

The chain employs TRBV5-5 and TRBJ2-5, with 9 bases aligning to TRBD2. Germline CDR1 reads SGHKS; CDR2 reads YYEKEE (reference sequence). CDR3 length: 13 amino acids. J lost 2 bases, V lost 6 bases, and 2 bases had no gene match. This CDR3 is CASTLAGQETQYF. For the CDR3, the DNA is TGTGCCAGCACCCTAGCGGGGCAAGAGACCCAGTACTTC.

The rearrangement links TRBV15 to TRBJ2-4, with a tentative D call TRBD2 (6 bases). The CDR3 totals 12 residues. The V end was cut by 8 bases, the J end by 5 bases, with 10 bases between. The germline CDR1 and CDR2 sequences are LNHNV and YYDKDF (reference sequence). CDR3 residues: CATWGVENIQYF. The DNA for the CDR3 is TGTGCCACCTGGGGGGTCGAAAACATTCAGTACTTC.

The chain links TRBV18 to TRBJ1-2; TRBD1 aligns across 9 bases. The CDR3 is 14 residues long. Trimming took 2 bases from V and 8 from J; bases not matched to a gene: 6. The germline V gene encodes CDR1 KGHSH and CDR2 LQKENI. CDR3 in amino acids: CASSPTGTGSGYTF. CDR3 bases: TGTGCCAGCTCACCAACCGGGACAGGGAGCGGCTACACCTTC.

This clonotype turned up a few times. The gene calls are TRBV2 and TRBJ2-1; D is ambiguous. Germline-derived CDR1 and CDR2 are SNHLY and FYNNEI. Deletions cut 5 bases from V and 3 bases from J, with 14 bases between. This CDR3 region has 15 residues. The CDR3 DNA follows: TGTGCCAGCAGTCTCAGCAGTGTCATCTACAATGAGCAGTTCTTC. It specifies CASSLSSVIYNEQFF.

This clonotype was seen only a few times. This chain links TRBV6-5 with TRBJ2-1; D call uncertain. Germline CDR1 and CDR2: MNHEY and SVGAGI. This CDR3 has 16 residues. Trimming left V 6 bases short and J 0 bases short, with 15 bases between. As DNA, the CDR3 is TGTGCCAGCAGGGGGTACGTTACGAGCTCCTACAATGAGCAGTTCTTC. Encoded protein: CASRGYVTSSYNEQFF.

The chain couples TRBV12-3 or TRBV12-4 to TRBJ1-6; a weak D match, TRBD1 (5 bases). This CDR3 comprises 15 residues. The ends were cut back, 7 bases at V and 4 bases at J, with 14 bases in the middle. CDR3 nucleotides: TGTGCCAGCATCTATTCTGACAGATATAATTCACCCCTCCACTTT. The encoded protein is CASIYSDRYNSPLHF.

The gene calls are TRBV6-1 and TRBJ2-4; D is undetermined. Trimming stripped 9 bases from V and 13 bases from J, with 22 bases between. The V gene's germline CDR1 is MNHNS and CDR2 SASEGT. This CDR3 comprises 13 residues. CDR3 loop: CASRALFYNEQYF. CDR3 in DNA: TGTGCCAGTCGGGCCCTCTTCTACAATGAGCAGTACTTC.